The 24 T cell receptor beta chains below come from one sample, sequenced in a study of cytomegalovirus exposure and HLA in healthy donors. The PCR had 60 Vbeta and 13 Jbeta primers. The assay was immunoSEQ multiplex PCR, and TCRdb's table has in-frame clones only and misses some. The sample gives about 190,000 clones, roughly nine tenths of which show up once; about 1% is in the top ten. The source material was PBMCs. Source of these receptors: a boy younger than 10 in good health and CMV-seronegative.

Written as DNA, the CDR3 is TGTGCCAGCTCAACCTCCTCGACTAGCTCCGGTGAGCAGTTCTTC. Translation: CASSTSSTSSGEQFF. This chain uses TRBV18 with TRBJ2-1; 7 positions match TRBD2. J was trimmed by 9 bases and V by 5 bases; bases with no gene match: 13. Germline V gives CDR1 KGHSH, CDR2 LQKENI. The length of the CDR3 is 15 residues.

The rearrangement uses TRBV5-1 and TRBJ2-7; TRBD1 agrees at 7 bases. V trimming: 0 bases; J trimming: 4 bases; junction bases outside the gene matches: 7. The CDR3 consists of 15 residues. Germline loops: CDR1 SGHRS, CDR2 YFSETQ. This CDR3 reads CASSLEEGALYEQYF. In DNA, the CDR3 is TGCGCCAGCAGCTTGGAAGAGGGGGCTTTGTACGAGCAGTACTTC.

This chain links TRBV2 with TRBJ2-7; no clear D gene. Trimming removed 10 bases from V and 2 bases from J, with 18 bases in between. The CDR3 length is 14 residues. Germline CDR1 SNHLY, CDR2 FYNNEI. The CDR3 nucleotides read TGTGCCAAGAGCAAGATAGCCTCGACCTACGAGCAGTACTTC. Its translation: CAKSKIASTYEQYF.

This chain joins TRBV6-6 and TRBJ1-2; the D gene is possibly TRBD1 (5 bases). The CDR3 totals 12 residues. The V gene's germline CDR1 is MNHNY and CDR2 SVGAGI (reference sequence). Trimming removed 10 bases at V and 4 bases at J, with 13 bases between. Here the CDR3 reads CATRQPAYGYTF. The CDR3 DNA is TGTGCCACGAGACAGCCCGCCTATGGCTACACCTTC.

The genes are TRBV5-8 and TRBJ2-5, with a possible D match to TRBD1 (6 bases). The CDR3 length is 16 residues. Germline CDR1 reads SGHTS; CDR2 reads YDEGEE. Deletions cut 1 base from V and 3 bases from J, with 16 bases between. DNA for the CDR3: TGTGCCAGCAGCTTGAGGATTACAGGGATAAAAGAGACCCAGTACTTC. It is translated as CASSLRITGIKETQYF.

This clone appeared a single time. This sequence joins TRBV18 and TRBJ2-5; TRBD1 agrees at 10 bases. Per germline, CDR1 KGHSH and CDR2 LQKENI. Trimming took 3 bases from V and 4 from J; bases not matched to a gene: 14. This CDR3 comprises 18 residues. The CDR3 spells CASSPYMGTGEVGETQYF. In DNA, the CDR3 is TGTGCCAGCTCACCCTATATGGGGACAGGGGAGGTTGGAGAGACCCAGTACTTC.

The rearrangement uses TRBV15 and TRBJ1-1; D might be TRBD1 (5 bases). The germline V and J ends were trimmed by 0 bases and 4 bases, with 15 bases remaining between them. CDR3 length: 16 amino acids. The germline gives CDR1 LNHNV, CDR2 YYDKDF (reference sequence). The chain's CDR3 is CATSRDHEIRGTEAFF. Written as DNA, the CDR3 is TGTGCCACCAGCAGAGATCATGAGATAAGGGGCACTGAAGCTTTCTTT.

The CDR3 DNA reads as TGTGCCAGCAGTCACATAGCGGGAGCTTACAATGAGCAGTTCTTC. This gives the protein CASSHIAGAYNEQFF. V gene TRBV27 combines with J gene TRBJ2-1; 9 nucleotides agree with TRBD2. V lost 5 bases and J lost 4; bases outside the gene matches: 6. Germline V gene data show CDR1 as MNHEY and CDR2 as SMNVEV (reference sequence). This CDR3 contains 15 residues.

The chain employs TRBV19 and TRBJ1-5; tentatively, D is TRBD1 (5 bases). The V and J ends lost 10 bases and 2 bases respectively, with 15 bases between them. The length of the CDR3 is 14 residues. CDR1 and CDR2 from the germline V gene are LNHDA and SQIVND (reference sequence). CDR3 residues: CATSRGSRNQPQHF. DNA for the CDR3: TGTGCCACCTCGCGGGGGTCGCGCAATCAGCCCCAGCATTTT.

V gene TRBV28 combines with J gene TRBJ1-2; TRBD1 aligns across 10 bases. The CDR3 extends over 15 amino acids. The V gene's germline CDR1 is MDHEN and CDR2 SYDVKM. V lost 5 bases and J lost 4; bases outside the gene matches: 7. The CDR3, as DNA: TGTGCCAGCAGTCGTCGGACAGGGGGTGGCTATGGCTACACCTTC. It yields the protein CASSRRTGGGYGYTF.

The chain has TRBV20-1 and TRBJ1-2; maybe TRBD1 (6 bases). V lost 4 bases and J lost 4, with 7 bases in between. The CDR3 consists of 11 residues. Per the germline V gene, CDR1 is DFQATT and CDR2 is SNEGSKA (reference sequence). CDR3 bases: TGCAGTGCTACAGGGGTCTATGGCTACACCTTC. Translation gives CSATGVYGYTF.

The chain has TRBV12-5 and TRBJ1-4; perhaps TRBD1 as D (6 bases). Germline V gives CDR1 LGHNT, CDR2 FRNRAP. The CDR3 is made up of 12 amino acids. Between the trimmed V and J ends, which lost 11 bases and 5 bases, there was a span of 12 bases. The DNA of the CDR3 is TGTGCTCCACCGGGGACAAATGAAAAACTGTTTTTT. Translated: CAPPGTNEKLFF.

This clone was detected only once. The chain employs TRBV9 and TRBJ1-1; D ambiguous. Germline V CDR1 and CDR2: SGDLS, YYNGEE. V was cut by 0 bases and J by 7 bases, with 16 bases left in between. This CDR3 is 15 amino acids long. CDR3 residues: CASSVVGASGGEAFF. The DNA of the CDR3 is TGTGCCAGCAGCGTAGTTGGCGCTTCGGGTGGTGAAGCTTTCTTT.

The chain has TRBV15 and TRBJ2-3; 9 positions agree with TRBD2. The CDR3 is 16 amino acids. After removal of 2 bases from V and 5 bases from J, the junction contained 8 bases not matched to a gene. Germline CDR1 is LNHNV and CDR2 is YYDKDF (reference sequence). This CDR3 is CATSRRSGTSRDTQYF. The DNA of the CDR3 is TGTGCCACCAGCAGAAGATCCGGGACTAGCCGAGATACGCAGTATTTT.

The gene calls are TRBV4-2 and TRBJ2-3; the D is unclear. CDR3 size: 15 residues. Per germline, CDR1 LGHNA and CDR2 YNFKEQ. V lost 0 bases to trimming and J lost 4 bases, with 11 bases between them. This CDR3 is CASSQEAPTPDTQYF. The CDR3 DNA reads TGTGCCAGCAGCCAAGAGGCTCCCACCCCAGATACGCAGTATTTT.

The chain employs TRBV30 and TRBJ1-2; D ambiguous. CDR1 and CDR2 (germline): GTSNPN, SVGIG (reference sequence). The CDR3 is 10 amino acids. Deletions cut 8 bases from V and 11 bases from J, with 15 bases between. The CDR3 nucleotides are TGTGCCGGGCGCCAAGGAAGGTACACCTTC. Amino acids: CAGRQGRYTF. Full variable domain (outside the CDR3, taken from reference TRBV30 and TRBJ1-2): SQTIHQWPATLVQPVGSPLSLECTVEGTSNPNLYWYRQAAGRGLQLLFYSVGIGQISSEVPQNLSASRPQDRQFILSSKKLLLSDSGFYLCAGRQGRYTFGSGTRLTVV.

The J gene is TRBJ2-7, the V gene TRBV5-1; possibly TRBD2 for D (5 bases). The ends were cut back, 2 bases at V and 0 bases at J, with 9 bases in the middle. The length of the CDR3 is 14 residues. CDR1 is SGHRS, CDR2 YFSETQ, per germline. This CDR3 reads CASSFVSGSYEQYF. CDR3 nucleotide sequence: TGCGCCAGCAGCTTCGTGAGCGGCTCCTACGAGCAGTACTTC.

The rearrangement uses TRBV6-5 and TRBJ1-2; D may be TRBD1 (6 bases). The germline V gene encodes CDR1 MNHEY and CDR2 SVGAGI. The CDR3 sequence is 14 residues long. V was cut by 5 bases and J by 8 bases, with 18 bases left in between. The CDR3 protein is CASSLLSGTFGYTF. The CDR3 DNA reads as TGTGCCAGCAGTCTCCTGTCCGGGACATTCGGCTACACCTTC.

This clone came up once. J is TRBJ2-1 and V is TRBV11-2; 9 positions agree with TRBD2. V shed 3 bases, J shed 8 bases, and the junction held 5 bases outside the gene matches. Germline V gene sequence: CDR1 SGHAT, CDR2 FQNNGV. The CDR3 runs 14 residues. CDR3 sequence reads: CASSFGLALDEQFF. As DNA, the CDR3 is TGTGCCAGCAGCTTCGGACTAGCGCTGGATGAGCAGTTCTTC. Combining the CDR3 with reference TRBV11-2 and TRBJ2-1 gives the whole variable domain EAGVAQSPRYKIIEKRQSVAFWCNPISGHATLYWYQQILGQGPKLLIQFQNNGVVDDSQLPKDRFSAERLKGVDSTLKIQPAKLEDSAVYLCASSFGLALDEQFFGPGTRLTVL.

The chain joins TRBV9 to TRBJ1-6, with TRBD1 matching 8 bases. The CDR3 sequence is 13 residues long. Germline values: CDR1 SGDLS, CDR2 YYNGEE. Trimming removed 7 bases from V and 5 bases from J; junction bases left unmatched: 2. This CDR3 reads CASRTGNNSPLHF. The CDR3 region has the DNA TGTGCCAGCCGGACAGGGAATAATTCACCCCTCCACTTT.

V usage is TRBV6-1 and J usage is TRBJ2-5, with TRBD2 as a possible D gene (5 bases). The CDR3 covers 13 residues. CDR1 MNHNS and CDR2 SASEGT come from the germline V gene. Trimming took off 3 bases at V and 4 bases at J, with 9 bases between the two ends. The DNA for the CDR3 is TGTGCCAGCAGTGAGAGGGATAGAGAGACCCAGTACTTC. It is translated as CASSERDRETQYF.

This chain joins TRBV6-1 and TRBJ2-5; D not resolved. Gene TRBJ2-7 matches the end of the DNA better, so the J call may be wrong. Germline assignment: CDR1 MNHNS and CDR2 SASEGT. The CDR3 has 11 residues. The CDR3 DNA follows: TGTGCCAGCAGGATCGGGTACGAGCAGTACTTC. Translation gives CASRIGYEQYF.

The chain employs TRBV6-1 and TRBJ2-5; D unresolved. Trimming cost V 4 bases and J 2 bases, with 8 bases left between them. The CDR3 is 13 residues long. From germline, CDR1 is MNHNS and CDR2 SASEGT. The CDR3 DNA follows: TGTGCCAGCAGTGCACAGCTTCAAGAGACCCAGTACTTC. Translation: CASSAQLQETQYF.

The rearrangement links TRBV5-8 to TRBJ1-2, with D possibly TRBD1 on 5 matching bases. From germline, CDR1 is SGHTS and CDR2 YDEGEE. The germline V and J ends were trimmed by 5 bases and 6 bases, with 14 bases remaining between them. This CDR3 contains 13 residues. CDR3 region: CASSIPGGDGYTF. CDR3 nucleotide sequence: TGTGCCAGCAGTATCCCGGGGGGGGATGGCTACACCTTC.